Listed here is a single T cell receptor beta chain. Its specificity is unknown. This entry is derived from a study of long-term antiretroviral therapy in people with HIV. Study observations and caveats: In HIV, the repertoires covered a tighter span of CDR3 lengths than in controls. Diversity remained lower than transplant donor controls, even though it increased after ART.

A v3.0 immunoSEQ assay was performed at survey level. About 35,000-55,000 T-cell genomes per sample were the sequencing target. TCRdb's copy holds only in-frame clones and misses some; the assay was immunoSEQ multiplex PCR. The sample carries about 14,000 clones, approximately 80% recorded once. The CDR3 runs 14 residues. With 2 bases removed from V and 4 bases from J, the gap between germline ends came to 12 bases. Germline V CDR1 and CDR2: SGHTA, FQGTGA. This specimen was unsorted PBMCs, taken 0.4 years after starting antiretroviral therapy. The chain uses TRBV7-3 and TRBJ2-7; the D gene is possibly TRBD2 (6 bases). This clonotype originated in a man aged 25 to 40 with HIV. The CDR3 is CASSLGGSGYEQYF. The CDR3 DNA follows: TGTGCCAGCAGCTTAGGAGGGTCCGGGTACGAGCAGTACTTC.